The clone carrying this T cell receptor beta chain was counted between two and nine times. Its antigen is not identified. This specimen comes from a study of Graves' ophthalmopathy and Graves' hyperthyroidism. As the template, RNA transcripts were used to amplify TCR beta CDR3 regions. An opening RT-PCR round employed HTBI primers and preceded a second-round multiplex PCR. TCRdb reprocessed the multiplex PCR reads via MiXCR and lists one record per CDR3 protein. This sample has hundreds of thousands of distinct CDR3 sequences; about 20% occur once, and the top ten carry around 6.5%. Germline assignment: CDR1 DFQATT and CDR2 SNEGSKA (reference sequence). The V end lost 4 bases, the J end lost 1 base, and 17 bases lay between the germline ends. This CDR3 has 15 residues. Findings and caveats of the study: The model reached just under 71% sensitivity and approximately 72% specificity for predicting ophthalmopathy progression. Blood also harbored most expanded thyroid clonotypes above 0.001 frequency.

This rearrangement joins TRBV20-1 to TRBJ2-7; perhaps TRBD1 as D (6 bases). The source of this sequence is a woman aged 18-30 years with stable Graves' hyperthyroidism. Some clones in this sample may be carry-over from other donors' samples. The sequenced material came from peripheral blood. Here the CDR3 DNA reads TGCAGTGCTACCTACAGGGAAAAAATTTCCTACGAGCAGTACTTC. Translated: CSATYREKISYEQYF.